Presented here are 14 T cell receptor beta chains from one specimen sequenced in a study of T cell repertoires in cytomegalovirus infection. Antigens of these TCRs are unknown. MiXCR, applied by TCRdb to the reads, yields one record per CDR3 protein. The table shows just over 450,000 distinct CDR3 sequences, with under 45% occurring only once. The sample was cultured PBMCs, taken from culture after CMV antigen stimulation. The origin of the receptors is a human donor in good health (CMV status not recorded). Some clones in this sample may be carry-over from other donors' samples.

This chain uses TRBV7-2 with TRBJ2-4, with 8 nucleotides matching TRBD2. The CDR3 extends over 16 amino acids. V gave up 1 base and J gave up 2 bases; unmatched junction bases: 4. Germline lookup yields CDR1 SGHTA and CDR2 FQGNSA. CDR3 amino acids: CASSLVGGGSKNIQYF. The DNA of the CDR3 is TGTGCCAGCAGCTTAGTCGGGGGGGGGTCCAAAAACATTCAGTACTTC.

The genes are TRBV4-2 and TRBJ1-4; D is possibly TRBD1 (5 bases). Trimming took 1 base from V and 4 from J, leaving 13 bases between them. Germline V gene sequence: CDR1 LGHNA, CDR2 YNFKEQ. The length of the CDR3 is 16 residues. The CDR3 spells CASSQGRAAGNEKLFF. In DNA, the CDR3 is TGTGCCAGCAGCCAAGGCAGGGCCGCGGGTAATGAAAAACTGTTTTTT.

This clonotype was detected ten times or more. The rearrangement links TRBV7-2 to TRBJ2-1, with D possibly TRBD2 on 6 matching bases. Germline-derived CDR1 and CDR2 are SGHTA and FQGNSA. The length of the CDR3 is 13 residues. Between the trimmed V and J ends, which lost 0 bases and 7 bases, there was a span of 7 bases. CDR3 protein: CASSLASGNEQFF. As DNA, the CDR3 is TGTGCCAGCAGCTTAGCTAGCGGAAATGAGCAGTTCTTC.

This clonotype appeared a few times. The chain has TRBV7-8 and TRBJ2-3, with TRBD1 as a possible D gene (7 bases). Germline V CDR1 and CDR2: SGHVS, FQNEAQ. V was shortened by 4 bases and J by 6 bases, with 17 bases between the two germline ends. This CDR3 has 15 residues. The CDR3 coding sequence is TGTGCCAGCAGCTCCCGGGGGTCAGGGGGGGATACGCAGTATTTT. Its protein is CASSSRGSGGDTQYF.

This clonotype was counted a few times. The V and J genes are TRBV6-1 and TRBJ2-5; 7 bases agree with TRBD1. Looked up from germline, CDR1 is MNHNS and CDR2 is SASEGT. V trimming: 8 bases; J trimming: 4 bases; junction bases outside the gene matches: 13. This CDR3 region has 15 residues. The CDR3 region has the DNA TGTGCCAGCTTTGAAATGACAGGGATTGGAGAGACCCAGTACTTC. This gives the protein CASFEMTGIGETQYF.

This clonotype appeared a few times. The chain recombines TRBV7-2 with TRBJ1-4; a weak D match, TRBD1 (5 bases). The V gene lost 5 bases and the J gene lost 8 bases, with 18 bases spanning the gap. Germline V gene data show CDR1 as SGHTA and CDR2 as FQGNSA. The CDR3 spans 15 residues. The CDR3 region is CASSPQLGDAEKLFF. DNA of the CDR3: TGTGCCAGCAGCCCCCAACTGGGGGACGCAGAAAAACTGTTTTTT.

This chain uses TRBV19 with TRBJ1-5; D gene uncertain. Germline CDR1 reads LNHDA; CDR2 reads SQIVND (reference sequence). The CDR3 totals 15 residues. The V gene lost 8 bases and the J gene lost 0 bases, with 14 bases spanning the gap. Here the CDR3 DNA reads TGTGCCAGTCTCCGGGCCGGAAATAGCAATCAGCCCCAGCATTTT. It specifies CASLRAGNSNQPQHF.

This clonotype was seen a few times. CDR3: CASSPTVANPGAPLHNEQFF. The CDR3, as DNA: TGTGCCAGCAGCCCCACAGTAGCGAATCCGGGAGCCCCTTTACACAATGAGCAGTTCTTC. The V and J genes are TRBV7-8 and TRBJ2-1; possible D gene TRBD2, 6 bases. Germline V gene lookup returns CDR1 SGHVS and CDR2 FQNEAQ. Trimming stripped 5 bases from V and 5 bases from J, with 31 bases between. The CDR3 covers 20 residues.

The chain couples TRBV6-2 or TRBV6-3 to TRBJ2-2, with 10 bases that match TRBD2. V lost 8 bases to trimming and J lost 5 bases; unmatched junction nucleotides: 5. CDR1 is MNHEY, CDR2 SVGEGT, per germline. CDR3 size: 14 residues. The CDR3 region has the DNA TGTGCCAGCGCTAGCGGGAGTTGGACCGGGGAGCTGTTTTTT. Amino acids: CASASGSWTGELFF.

The table lists this clonotype with a few counts. V is TRBV5-6 and J is TRBJ2-2; the D is unclear. V was trimmed by 4 bases and J by 1 base, leaving 8 bases between them. The CDR3 contains 14 residues. Germline loops: CDR1 SGHDT, CDR2 YYEEEE. CDR3 sequence reads: CASSRPVNTGELFF. For the CDR3, the DNA is TGTGCCAGCAGCCGCCCGGTGAACACCGGGGAGCTGTTTTTT.

There are a few counts of this clonotype. The chain carries TRBV27 and TRBJ1-2; D is unresolved. The CDR3 runs 13 residues. Germline lookup yields CDR1 MNHEY and CDR2 SMNVEV (reference sequence). V was shortened by 2 bases and J by 3 bases, with 7 bases between the two germline ends. CDR3: CASSLAWDYGYTF. DNA for the CDR3: TGTGCCAGCAGTTTAGCTTGGGACTATGGCTACACCTTC.

This clonotype came up a few times. V usage is TRBV7-6 and J usage is TRBJ2-7; the D gene is possibly TRBD1 (6 bases). V was clipped by 1 base and J by 6 bases, with 19 bases between them. From germline, CDR1 is SGHVS and CDR2 FNYEAQ. The CDR3 contains 16 residues. For the CDR3, the DNA is TGTGCCAGCAGCTTAGTCTCAGGGGACACCTTCGGCGAGCAGTACTTC. As protein: CASSLVSGDTFGEQYF.

This clonotype was observed a single time. The chain employs TRBV9 and TRBJ2-7, with 8 nucleotides matching TRBD2. CDR1 SGDLS and CDR2 YYNGEE come from the germline V gene. After removal of 0 bases from V and 3 bases from J, the junction contained 2 bases not matched to a gene. The CDR3 runs to 14 residues. The DNA of the CDR3 is TGTGCCAGCAGCGTAGGGACTAGCTACTACGAGCAGTACTTC. It translates to CASSVGTSYYEQYF.

The rearrangement links TRBV15 to TRBJ2-1; D is perhaps TRBD1 (6 bases). The CDR3 consists of 15 residues. The germline V and J ends were trimmed by 1 base and 7 bases, with 14 bases remaining between them. From germline, CDR1 is LNHNV and CDR2 YYDKDF (reference sequence). For the CDR3, the DNA is TGTGCCACCAGCAGAGGACAGGCAATGAGGAATGAGCAGTTCTTC. As protein: CATSRGQAMRNEQFF.